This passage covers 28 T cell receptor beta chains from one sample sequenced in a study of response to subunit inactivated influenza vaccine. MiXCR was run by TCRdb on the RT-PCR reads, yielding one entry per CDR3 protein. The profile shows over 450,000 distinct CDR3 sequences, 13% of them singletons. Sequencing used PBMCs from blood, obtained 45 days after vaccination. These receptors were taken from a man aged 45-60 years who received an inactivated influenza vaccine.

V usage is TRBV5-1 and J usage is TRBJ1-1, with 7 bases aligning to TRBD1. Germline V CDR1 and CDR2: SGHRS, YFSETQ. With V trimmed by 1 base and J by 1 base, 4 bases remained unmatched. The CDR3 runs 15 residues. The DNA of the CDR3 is TGCGCCAGCAGCTTGACAGGGGCGAGGAACACTGAAGCTTTCTTT. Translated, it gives CASSLTGARNTEAFF.

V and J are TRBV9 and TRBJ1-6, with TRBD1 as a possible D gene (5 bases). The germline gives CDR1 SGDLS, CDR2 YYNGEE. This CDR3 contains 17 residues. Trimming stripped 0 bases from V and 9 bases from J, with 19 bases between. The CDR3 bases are TGTGCCAGCAGCGTAGAGCCGACAGTTAATCTGGGTTCACCCCTCCACTTT. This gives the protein CASSVEPTVNLGSPLHF.

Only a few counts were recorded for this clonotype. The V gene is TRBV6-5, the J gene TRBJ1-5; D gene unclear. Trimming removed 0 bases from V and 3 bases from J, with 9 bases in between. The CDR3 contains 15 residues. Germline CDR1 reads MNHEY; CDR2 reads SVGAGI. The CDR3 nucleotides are TGTGCCAGCAGTTACTCGCGCCAGACCAATCAGCCCCAGCATTTT. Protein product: CASSYSRQTNQPQHF.

CDR3 loop: CASSFGDAYGYTF. CDR3 DNA: TGTGCCAGCAGTTTCGGGGACGCCTATGGCTACACCTTC. The chain employs TRBV12-3 or TRBV12-4 and TRBJ1-2; D is perhaps TRBD1 (5 bases). This CDR3 is 13 amino acids long. Trimming removed 3 bases at V and 4 bases at J, with 9 bases between.

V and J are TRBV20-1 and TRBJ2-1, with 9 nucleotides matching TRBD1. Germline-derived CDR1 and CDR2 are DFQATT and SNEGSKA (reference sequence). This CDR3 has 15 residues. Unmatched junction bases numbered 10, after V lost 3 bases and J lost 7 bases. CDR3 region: CSARRRGTGRNEQFF. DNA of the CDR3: TGCAGTGCTAGGAGAAGAGGGACAGGGCGGAATGAGCAGTTCTTC.

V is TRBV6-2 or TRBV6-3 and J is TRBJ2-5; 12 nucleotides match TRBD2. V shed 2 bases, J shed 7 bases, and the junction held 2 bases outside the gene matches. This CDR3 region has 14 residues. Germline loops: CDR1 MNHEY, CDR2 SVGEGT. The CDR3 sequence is CASSYASGRVTQYF. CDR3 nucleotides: TGTGCCAGCAGTTACGCTAGCGGGAGGGTGACCCAGTACTTC.

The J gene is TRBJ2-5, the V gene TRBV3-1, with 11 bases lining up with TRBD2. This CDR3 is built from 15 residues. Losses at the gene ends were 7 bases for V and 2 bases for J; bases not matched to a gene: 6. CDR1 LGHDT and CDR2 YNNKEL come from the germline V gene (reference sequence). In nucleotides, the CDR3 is TGTGCCAGCATTCCTAGCGGGAGGCAACAAGAGACCCAGTACTTC. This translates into CASIPSGRQQETQYF.

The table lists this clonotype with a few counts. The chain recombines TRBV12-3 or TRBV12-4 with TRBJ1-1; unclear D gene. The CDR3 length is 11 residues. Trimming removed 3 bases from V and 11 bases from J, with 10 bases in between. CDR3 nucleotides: TGTGCCAGCAGTTTTGAGGGCCCGGCTTTCTTT. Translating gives CASSFEGPAFF.

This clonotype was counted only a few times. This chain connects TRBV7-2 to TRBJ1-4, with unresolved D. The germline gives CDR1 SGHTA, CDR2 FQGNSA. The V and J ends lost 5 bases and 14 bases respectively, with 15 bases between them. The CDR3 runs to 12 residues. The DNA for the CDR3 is TGTGCCAGCAGCACCTTCTCGGGCTGGCTGTTTTTT. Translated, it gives CASSTFSGWLFF.

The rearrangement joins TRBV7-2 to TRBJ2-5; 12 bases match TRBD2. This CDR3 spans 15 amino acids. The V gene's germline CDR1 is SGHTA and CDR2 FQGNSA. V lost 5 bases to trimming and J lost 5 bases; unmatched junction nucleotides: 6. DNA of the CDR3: TGTGCCAGCAGCCTAACTAGCGGGGGGTTTGAGACCCAGTACTTC. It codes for CASSLTSGGFETQYF.

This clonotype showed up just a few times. The CDR3 loop is CASIPAQGAVSNTGELFF. The CDR3 DNA reads as TGTGCCAGCATCCCAGCCCAGGGGGCCGTTTCGAACACCGGGGAGCTGTTTTTT. This sequence joins TRBV12-3 or TRBV12-4 and TRBJ2-2; the match to TRBD1 covers 8 bases. The CDR3 runs 18 residues. Losses at the gene ends were 7 bases for V and 0 bases for J; bases not matched to a gene: 13.

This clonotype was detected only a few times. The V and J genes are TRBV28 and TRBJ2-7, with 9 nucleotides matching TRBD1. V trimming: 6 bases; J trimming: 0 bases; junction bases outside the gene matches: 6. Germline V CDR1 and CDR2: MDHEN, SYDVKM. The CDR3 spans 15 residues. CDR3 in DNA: TGTGCCAGCAGGCCGGACAGGGGCCGCTCCTACGAGCAGTACTTC. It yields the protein CASRPDRGRSYEQYF.

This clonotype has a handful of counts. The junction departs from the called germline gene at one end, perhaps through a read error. Here the CDR3 reads CASSYPGLLSGANVLTF. CDR3 sequence (DNA): TGTGCTAGCAGTTACCCGGGACTGCTCTCTGGGGCCAACGTCCTGACTTTC. V is TRBV6-2 or TRBV6-3 and J is TRBJ2-6, with D perhaps TRBD2 (6 bases). CDR3 size: 17 residues. Germline V lookup: CDR1 MNHEY, CDR2 SVGEGT.

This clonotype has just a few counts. CDR3 region: CASSQERLAGGYEQYF. DNA of the CDR3: TGTGCCAGCAGCCAAGAAAGACTAGCGGGAGGTTACGAGCAGTACTTC. The chain employs TRBV4-2 and TRBJ2-7; 13 bases are shared with TRBD2. The CDR3 sequence is 16 residues long. From germline, CDR1 is LGHNA and CDR2 YNFKEQ. V trimming: 0 bases; J trimming: 4 bases; junction bases outside the gene matches: 3.

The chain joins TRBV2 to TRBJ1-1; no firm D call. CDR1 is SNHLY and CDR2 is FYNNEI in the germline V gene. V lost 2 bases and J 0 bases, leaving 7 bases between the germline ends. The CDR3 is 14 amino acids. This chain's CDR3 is CASSERLLNTEAFF. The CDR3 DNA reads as TGTGCCAGCAGTGAAAGATTACTGAACACTGAAGCTTTCTTT.

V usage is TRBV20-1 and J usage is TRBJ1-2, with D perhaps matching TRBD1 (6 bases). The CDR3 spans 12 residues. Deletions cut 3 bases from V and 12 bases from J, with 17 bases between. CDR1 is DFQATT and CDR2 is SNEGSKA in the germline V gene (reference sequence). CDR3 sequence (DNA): TGCAGTGCTAGGTTCGGGACACTGGGCCACACCTTC. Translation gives CSARFGTLGHTF.

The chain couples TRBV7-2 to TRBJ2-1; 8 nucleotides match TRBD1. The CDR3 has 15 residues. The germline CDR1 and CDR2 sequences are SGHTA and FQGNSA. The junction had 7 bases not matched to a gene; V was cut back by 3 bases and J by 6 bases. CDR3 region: CASSFGQGGVNEQFF. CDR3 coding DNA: TGTGCCAGCAGCTTCGGACAGGGCGGTGTCAATGAGCAGTTCTTC.

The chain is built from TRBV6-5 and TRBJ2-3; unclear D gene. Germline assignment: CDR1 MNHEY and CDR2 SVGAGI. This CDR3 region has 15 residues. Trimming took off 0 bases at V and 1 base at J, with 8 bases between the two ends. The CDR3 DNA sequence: TGTGCCAGCAGTTACTCGTTGCATGGCACAGATACGCAGTATTTT. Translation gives CASSYSLHGTDTQYF.

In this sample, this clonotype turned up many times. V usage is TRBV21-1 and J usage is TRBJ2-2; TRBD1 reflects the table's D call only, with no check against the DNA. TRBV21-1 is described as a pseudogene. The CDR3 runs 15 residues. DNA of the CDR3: TGTGCCAGCAGTCGGGACAGAAAATACACCGGGGAGCTGTTTTTT. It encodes CASSRDRKYTGELFF.

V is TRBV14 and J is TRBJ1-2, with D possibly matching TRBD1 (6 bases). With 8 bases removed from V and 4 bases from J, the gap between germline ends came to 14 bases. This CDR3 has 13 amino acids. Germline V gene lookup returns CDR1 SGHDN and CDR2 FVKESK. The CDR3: CASRDQGSYGYTF. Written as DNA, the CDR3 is TGTGCCAGCCGGGACCAGGGGAGCTATGGCTACACCTTC.

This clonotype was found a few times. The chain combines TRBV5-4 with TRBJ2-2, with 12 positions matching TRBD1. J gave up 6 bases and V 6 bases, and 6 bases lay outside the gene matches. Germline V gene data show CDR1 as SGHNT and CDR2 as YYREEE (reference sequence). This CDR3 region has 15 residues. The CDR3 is CASTPGTGGSGELFF. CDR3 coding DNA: TGTGCCAGCACCCCCGGGACAGGGGGCTCCGGGGAGCTGTTTTTT.

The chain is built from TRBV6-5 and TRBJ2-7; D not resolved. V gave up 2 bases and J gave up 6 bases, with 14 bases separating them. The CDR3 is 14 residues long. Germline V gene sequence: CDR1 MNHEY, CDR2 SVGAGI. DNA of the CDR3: TGTGCCAGCAGTTACATCCCCGAGTGGGGCGAGCAGTACTTC. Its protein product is CASSYIPEWGEQYF.

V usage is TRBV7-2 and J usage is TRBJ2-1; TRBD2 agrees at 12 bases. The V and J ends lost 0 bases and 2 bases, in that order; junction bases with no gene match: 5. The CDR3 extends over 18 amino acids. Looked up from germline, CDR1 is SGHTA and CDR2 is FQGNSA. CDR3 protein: CASSLAPSGGVTYNEQFF. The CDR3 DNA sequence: TGTGCCAGCAGCTTAGCCCCTAGCGGGGGGGTAACCTACAATGAGCAGTTCTTC.

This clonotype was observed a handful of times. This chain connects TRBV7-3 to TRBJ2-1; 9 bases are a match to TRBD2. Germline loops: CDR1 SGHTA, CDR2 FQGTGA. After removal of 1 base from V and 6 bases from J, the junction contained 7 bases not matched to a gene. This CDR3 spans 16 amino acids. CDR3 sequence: CASSLSGGRGINEQFF. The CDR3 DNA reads TGTGCCAGCAGCTTAAGTGGCGGGAGGGGAATCAATGAGCAGTTCTTC.

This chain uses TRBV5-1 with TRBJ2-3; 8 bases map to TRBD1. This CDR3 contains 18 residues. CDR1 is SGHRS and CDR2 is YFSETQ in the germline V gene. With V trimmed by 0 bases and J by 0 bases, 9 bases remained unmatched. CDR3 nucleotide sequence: TGCGCCAGCAGCTTGGCCCCTCGACAGGGGTTTAGCACAGATACGCAGTATTTT. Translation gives CASSLAPRQGFSTDTQYF.

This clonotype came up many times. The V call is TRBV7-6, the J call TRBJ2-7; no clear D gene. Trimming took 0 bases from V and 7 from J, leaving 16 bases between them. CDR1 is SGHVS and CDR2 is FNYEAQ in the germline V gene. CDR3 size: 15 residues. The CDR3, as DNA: TGTGCCAGCAGCTTAGCAGGGAATCGGGTGCGGGAGCAGTACTTC. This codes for CASSLAGNRVREQYF.

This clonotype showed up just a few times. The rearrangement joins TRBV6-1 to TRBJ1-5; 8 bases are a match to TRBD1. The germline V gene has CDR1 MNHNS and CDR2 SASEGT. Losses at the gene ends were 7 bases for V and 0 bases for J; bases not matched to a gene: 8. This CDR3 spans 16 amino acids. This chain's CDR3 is CASTQTGGYSNQPQHF. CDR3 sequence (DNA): TGTGCCAGCACCCAAACAGGGGGTTATAGCAATCAGCCCCAGCATTTT.

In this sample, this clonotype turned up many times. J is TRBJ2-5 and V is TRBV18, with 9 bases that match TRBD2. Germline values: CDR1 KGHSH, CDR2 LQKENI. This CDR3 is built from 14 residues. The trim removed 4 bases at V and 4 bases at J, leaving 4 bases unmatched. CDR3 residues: CASSRSGSGETQYF. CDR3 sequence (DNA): TGTGCCAGCTCACGTAGCGGGAGCGGAGAGACCCAGTACTTC.